These 10 T cell receptor beta chains share one sample of origin, sequenced in a study of radiation and T cells in renal cell carcinoma. Time point described: blood 2 weeks post-SBRT. Described treatment: 15 Gy SBRT to primary tumor, nephrectomy 4 weeks later. The protocol was immunoSEQ multiplex PCR, while the TCRdb copy is restricted to in-frame clones and leaves out a portion. The sample contains about 130,000 clones, approximately 80% of which appear only once. Specimen: blood, collected from a patient whose treatment included radiotherapy and nephrectomy. These receptors came from a woman aged 55-70 years with renal cell carcinoma.

This clone occurred once. The chain uses TRBV6-6 and TRBJ2-1, with 12 bases aligning to TRBD2. CDR3 size: 16 residues. Germline assignment: CDR1 MNHNY and CDR2 SVGAGI (reference sequence). Trimming at V came to 7 bases and at J to 1 base, leaving 5 bases not matched to a gene. The CDR3 nucleotides are TGTGCCAGCACCCCTAGCGGGGGGGCGTCCTACAATGAGCAGTTCTTC. Its protein is CASTPSGGASYNEQFF.

The V call is TRBV15, the J call TRBJ2-2, with D perhaps TRBD1 (5 bases). There are 15 residues in the CDR3. V dropped 0 bases and J dropped 4 bases, with 9 bases sitting between them. CDR1 and CDR2 from the germline V gene are LNHNV and YYDKDF (reference sequence). DNA of the CDR3: TGTGCCACCAGCAGAGATCAGGGCCTCACCGGGGAGCTGTTTTTT. This encodes CATSRDQGLTGELFF.

A single count supports this clone. Relative to the germline gene, one junction end is altered; a read error may explain this. The chain employs TRBV29-1 and TRBJ2-7; 9 bases line up with TRBD1. Germline V gene sequence: CDR1 SQVTM, CDR2 ANQGSEA. This CDR3 spans 15 amino acids. The CDR3 DNA is TGCAGCGTCGAAGGAGGACAGGGGAGAAACTACGAGCAGTACTTC. This encodes CSVEGGQGRNYEQYF.

This chain links TRBV9 with TRBJ2-7; 8 bases align to TRBD2. The length of the CDR3 is 15 residues. CDR1 is SGDLS and CDR2 is YYNGEE in the germline V gene. The J segment lost 2 bases and the V segment lost 0 bases, leaving 4 bases of the junction unmatched. In DNA form, the CDR3 reads TGTGCCAGCAGCGTAGAGATCGGGGGGGCCTACGAGCAGTACTTC. Its protein product is CASSVEIGGAYEQYF.

This rearrangement joins TRBV27 to TRBJ1-1; the match to TRBD1 covers 9 bases. CDR1 is MNHEY, CDR2 SMNVEV, per germline (reference sequence). CDR3 length: 12 residues. Trimming cost V 3 bases and J 11 bases; bases outside gene matches: 4. CDR3: CASSLGTGLAFF. The CDR3 DNA is TGTGCCAGCAGTTTGGGGACAGGGTTGGCTTTCTTT.

The V and J genes are TRBV6-6 and TRBJ1-2; D is uncertain. The CDR3 spans 14 residues. The V end lost 0 bases, the J end lost 7 bases, and 12 bases lay between the germline ends. CDR1 is MNHNY and CDR2 is SVGAGI in the germline V gene (reference sequence). This CDR3 is CASSYSRAGGGYTF. The DNA for the CDR3 is TGTGCCAGCAGTTACTCGAGGGCAGGAGGTGGCTACACCTTC.

A few counts support this clone. The V gene is TRBV7-2, the J gene TRBJ2-3; TRBD2 matches at 7 bases. Trimming took 1 base from V and 7 from J; bases not matched to a gene: 8. This CDR3 has 15 residues. CDR1 is SGHTA, CDR2 FQGNSA, per germline. CDR3 DNA sequence: TGTGCCAGCAGCTTAGAAGCGGGGCGAGGGTATACGCAGTATTTT. It codes for CASSLEAGRGYTQYF.

J is TRBJ1-1 and V is TRBV15; D might be TRBD1 (6 bases). Trimming took off 3 bases at V and 1 base at J, with 12 bases between the two ends. Germline CDR1 and CDR2: LNHNV and YYDKDF (reference sequence). This CDR3 is built from 15 residues. CDR3 nucleotide sequence: TGTGCCACCAGCAGTGCGAGGGGACAGAACACTGAAGCTTTCTTT. This encodes CATSSARGQNTEAFF.

J is TRBJ1-1 and V is TRBV19; 9 bases line up with TRBD1. The CDR3 loop spans 14 amino acids. Germline CDR1 is LNHDA and CDR2 is SQIVND (reference sequence). V trimming: 2 bases; J trimming: 5 bases; junction bases outside the gene matches: 3. CDR3: CASSINRGLTEAFF. CDR3 coding DNA: TGTGCCAGTAGTATAAACAGGGGGCTTACTGAAGCTTTCTTT.

The V call is TRBV5-5, the J call TRBJ2-4; 7 bases agree with TRBD1. Germline V CDR1 and CDR2: SGHKS, YYEKEE (reference sequence). V shed 0 bases and J 3 bases; nucleotides not matched to a gene: 3. This CDR3 contains 15 residues. As DNA, the CDR3 is TGTGCCAGCAGCTTGGCCCAGGGGGTCAAAAACATTCAGTACTTC. Translation: CASSLAQGVKNIQYF.